There are a few counts of the clone carrying this T cell receptor beta chain. As yet, its antigen is unknown. The CDR3 is made up of 14 amino acids. Trimming pared 4 bases from V and 1 base from J, leaving 10 bases between. Germline values: CDR1 LGHNA, CDR2 YSLEER. The sample comes from a study of T-cell memory formation after mild COVID-19. The study's findings and limits: Most CD4+ clones that shrank were in CM and EM, while CD8+ ones turned up in EMRA. CD4/CD8 balance held among clones contracting day 15 to 85, and later expanders leaned CD4+.

5'RACE with constant-segment primers yielded barcoded, UMI-tagged TCR alpha and TCR beta cDNA libraries. TCRdb reprocessed the 5' RACE reads with MiXCR, giving one entry per CDR3 protein. The data show a few hundred thousand distinct CDR3 sequences, over 15% seen once. The TCR comes from a man younger than 30 who had mild COVID-19 (a few samples of this study predate the infection). Cell type and time point are not known. The J gene is TRBJ2-5, the V gene TRBV4-3; tentatively, D is TRBD1 (7 bases). Sequencing was performed on PBMCs or a T cell subset sorted from them (not recorded which). The CDR3 protein is CASSRRDSQETQYF. The CDR3 nucleotides are TGCGCCAGCAGCCGGCGGGACAGCCAAGAGACCCAGTACTTC.